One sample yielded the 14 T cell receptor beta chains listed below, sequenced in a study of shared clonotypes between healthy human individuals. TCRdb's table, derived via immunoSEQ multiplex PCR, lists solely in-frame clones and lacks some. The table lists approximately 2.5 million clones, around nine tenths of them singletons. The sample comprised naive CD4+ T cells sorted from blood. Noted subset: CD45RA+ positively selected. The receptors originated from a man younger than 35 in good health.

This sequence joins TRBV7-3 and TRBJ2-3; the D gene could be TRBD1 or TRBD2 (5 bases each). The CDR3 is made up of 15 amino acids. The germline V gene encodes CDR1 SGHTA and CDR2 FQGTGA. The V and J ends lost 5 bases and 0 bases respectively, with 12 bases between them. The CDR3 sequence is CASSGGTPSTDTQYF. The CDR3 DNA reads TGTGCCAGCAGCGGGGGAACACCCAGCACAGATACGCAGTATTTT.

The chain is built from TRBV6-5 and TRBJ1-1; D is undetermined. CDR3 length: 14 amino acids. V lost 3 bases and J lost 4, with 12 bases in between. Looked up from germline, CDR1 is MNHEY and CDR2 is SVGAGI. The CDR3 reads CASSYPGRSTEAFF. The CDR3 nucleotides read TGTGCCAGCAGTTATCCGGGGAGGTCCACTGAAGCTTTCTTT.

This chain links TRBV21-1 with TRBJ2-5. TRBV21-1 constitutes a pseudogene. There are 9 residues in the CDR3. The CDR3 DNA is TGTGGACCTCAAGAGACCCAGTACTTC. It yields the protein CGPQETQYF.

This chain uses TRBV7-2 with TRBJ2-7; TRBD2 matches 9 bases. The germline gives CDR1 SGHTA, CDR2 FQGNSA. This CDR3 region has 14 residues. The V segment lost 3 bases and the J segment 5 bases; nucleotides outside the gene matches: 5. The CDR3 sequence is CASSFSGSLNEQYF. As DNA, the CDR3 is TGTGCCAGCAGCTTTAGCGGGAGCCTAAACGAGCAGTACTTC.

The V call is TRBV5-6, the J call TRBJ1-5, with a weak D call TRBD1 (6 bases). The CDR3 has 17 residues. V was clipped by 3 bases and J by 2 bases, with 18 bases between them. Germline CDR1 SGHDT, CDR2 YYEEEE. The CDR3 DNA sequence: TGTGCCAGCAGCTGGGGTTTAGGGGGATCGGGCAATCAGCCCCAGCATTTT. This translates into CASSWGLGGSGNQPQHF. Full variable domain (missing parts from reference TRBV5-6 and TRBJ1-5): DAGVTQSPTHLIKTRGQQVTLRCSPKSGHDTVSWYQQALGQGPQFIFQYYEEEERQRGNFPDRFSGHQFPNYSSELNVNALLLGDSALYLCASSWGLGGSGNQPQHFGDGTRLSIL.

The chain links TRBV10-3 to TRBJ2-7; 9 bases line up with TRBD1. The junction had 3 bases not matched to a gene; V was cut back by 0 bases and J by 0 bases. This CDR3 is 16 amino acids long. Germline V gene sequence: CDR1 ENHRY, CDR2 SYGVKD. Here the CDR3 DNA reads TGTGCCATCAGTGAGTCTGGGGACAGGGTCTCCTACGAGCAGTACTTC. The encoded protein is CAISESGDRVSYEQYF.

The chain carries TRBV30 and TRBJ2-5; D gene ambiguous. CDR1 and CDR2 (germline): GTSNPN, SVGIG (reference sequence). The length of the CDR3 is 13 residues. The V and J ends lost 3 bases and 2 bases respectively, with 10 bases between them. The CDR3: CAWSKTAQETQYF. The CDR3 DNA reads TGTGCCTGGAGCAAAACGGCTCAAGAGACCCAGTACTTC. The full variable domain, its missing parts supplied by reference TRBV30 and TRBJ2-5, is SQTIHQWPATLVQPVGSPLSLECTVEGTSNPNLYWYRQAAGRGLQLLFYSVGIGQISSEVPQNLSASRPQDRQFILSSKKLLLSDSGFYLCAWSKTAQETQYFGPGTRLLVL.

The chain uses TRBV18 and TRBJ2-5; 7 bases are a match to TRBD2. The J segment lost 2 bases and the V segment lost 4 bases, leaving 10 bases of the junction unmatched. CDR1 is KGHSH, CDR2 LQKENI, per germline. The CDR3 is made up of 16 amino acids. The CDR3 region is CASSQPSGAGQETQYF. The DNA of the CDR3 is TGTGCCAGCTCACAACCGAGCGGGGCCGGGCAAGAGACCCAGTACTTC.

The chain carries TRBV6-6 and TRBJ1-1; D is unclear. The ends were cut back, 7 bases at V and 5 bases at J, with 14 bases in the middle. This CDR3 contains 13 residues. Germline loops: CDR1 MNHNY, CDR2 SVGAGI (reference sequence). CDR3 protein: CASTMTSGTEAFF. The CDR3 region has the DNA TGTGCCAGCACCATGACCAGTGGGACTGAAGCTTTCTTT.

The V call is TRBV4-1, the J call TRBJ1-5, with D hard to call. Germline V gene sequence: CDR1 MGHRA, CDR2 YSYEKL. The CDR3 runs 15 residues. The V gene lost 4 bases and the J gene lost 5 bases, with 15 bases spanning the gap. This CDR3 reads CASSRSSGLDQPQHF. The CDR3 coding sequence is TGCGCCAGCAGCCGATCATCGGGGTTGGATCAGCCCCAGCATTTT.

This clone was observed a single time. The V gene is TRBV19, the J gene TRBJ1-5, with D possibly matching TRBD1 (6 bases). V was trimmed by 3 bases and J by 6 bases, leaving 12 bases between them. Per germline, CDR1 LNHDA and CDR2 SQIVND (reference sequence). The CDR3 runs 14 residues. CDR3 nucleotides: TGTGCCAGTAGTATGCGGGGGGCCGGTCAGCCCCAGCATTTT. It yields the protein CASSMRGAGQPQHF.

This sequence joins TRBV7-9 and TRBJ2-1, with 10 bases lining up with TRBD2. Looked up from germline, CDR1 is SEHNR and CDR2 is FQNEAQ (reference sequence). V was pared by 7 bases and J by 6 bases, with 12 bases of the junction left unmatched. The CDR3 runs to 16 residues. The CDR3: CASTKRATSGFNEQFF. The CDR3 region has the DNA TGTGCCAGCACCAAGCGGGCGACTAGCGGGTTCAATGAGCAGTTCTTC.

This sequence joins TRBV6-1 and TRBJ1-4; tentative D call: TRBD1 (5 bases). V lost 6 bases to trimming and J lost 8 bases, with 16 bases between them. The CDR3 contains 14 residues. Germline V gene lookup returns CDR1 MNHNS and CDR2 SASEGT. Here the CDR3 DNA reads TGTGCCAGCAGCTCAGTACAGGTGGGAGAAAAACTGTTTTTT. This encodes CASSSVQVGEKLFF.

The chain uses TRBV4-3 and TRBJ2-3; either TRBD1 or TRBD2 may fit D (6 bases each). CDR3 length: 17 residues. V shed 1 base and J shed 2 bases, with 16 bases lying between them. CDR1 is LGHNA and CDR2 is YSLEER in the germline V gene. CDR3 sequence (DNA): TGCGCCAGCAGCCAAGTAGGGTGGGGGGCTACCACAGATACGCAGTATTTT. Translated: CASSQVGWGATTDTQYF.